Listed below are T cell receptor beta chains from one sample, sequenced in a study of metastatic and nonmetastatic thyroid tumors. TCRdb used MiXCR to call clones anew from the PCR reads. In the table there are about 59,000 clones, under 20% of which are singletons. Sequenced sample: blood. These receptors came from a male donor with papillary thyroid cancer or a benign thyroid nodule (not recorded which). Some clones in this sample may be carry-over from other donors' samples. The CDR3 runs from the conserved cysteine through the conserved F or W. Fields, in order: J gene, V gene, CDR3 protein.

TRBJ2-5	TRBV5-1	CASSWGEGETQYF
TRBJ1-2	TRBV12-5	CASGLAHTRGYTF
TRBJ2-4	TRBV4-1	CASSQDGGVRGPSLAKNIQYF
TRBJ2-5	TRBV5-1	CASSSGTSGGVPETQYF
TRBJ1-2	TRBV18	CASSPSTGAEDRYTF
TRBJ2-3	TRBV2	CASSVMYTQYF
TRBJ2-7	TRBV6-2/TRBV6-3	CASSYSSPTIRDLPDEQYF
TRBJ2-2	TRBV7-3	CASILRKLVTGFTGELFF
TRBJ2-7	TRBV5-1	CASSTGAYEQYF
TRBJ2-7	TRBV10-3	CAISESNYEQYF
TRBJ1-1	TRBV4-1	CASSQDATGPTEAFF
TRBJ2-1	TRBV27	CASSPLGLQREQFF
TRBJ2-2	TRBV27	CASQGLDNGELFF
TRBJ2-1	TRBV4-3	CASSQFSFYNEQFF
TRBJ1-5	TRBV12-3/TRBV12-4	CASSFTEGQPQHF
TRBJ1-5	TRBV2	CASRPVQGVLGNQPQHF
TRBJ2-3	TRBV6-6	CASSYRMGGSGDTQYF
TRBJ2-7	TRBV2	CASKSDEACEQYF
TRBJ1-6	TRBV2	CASSGQGTYNSPLHF
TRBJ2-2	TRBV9	CASSVRLAGGTGELFF
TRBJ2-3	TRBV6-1	CASSLGGTDTQYF
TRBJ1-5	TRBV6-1	CASSELWGGVSRPQHF
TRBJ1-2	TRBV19	CASSKDSLSNYGYTF
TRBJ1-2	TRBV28	CASSLDTGLWYGYTF
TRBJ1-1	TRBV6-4	CASSERGGGTEAFF
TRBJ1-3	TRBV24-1	CATSDPGQPNTIYF
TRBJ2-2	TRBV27	CASSLKATHTGELFF
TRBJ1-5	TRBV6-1	CASSHLQTYSNQPQHF
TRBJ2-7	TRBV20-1	CSASPSWGFYEQYF
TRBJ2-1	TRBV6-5	CASSYSLAAYNEQFF